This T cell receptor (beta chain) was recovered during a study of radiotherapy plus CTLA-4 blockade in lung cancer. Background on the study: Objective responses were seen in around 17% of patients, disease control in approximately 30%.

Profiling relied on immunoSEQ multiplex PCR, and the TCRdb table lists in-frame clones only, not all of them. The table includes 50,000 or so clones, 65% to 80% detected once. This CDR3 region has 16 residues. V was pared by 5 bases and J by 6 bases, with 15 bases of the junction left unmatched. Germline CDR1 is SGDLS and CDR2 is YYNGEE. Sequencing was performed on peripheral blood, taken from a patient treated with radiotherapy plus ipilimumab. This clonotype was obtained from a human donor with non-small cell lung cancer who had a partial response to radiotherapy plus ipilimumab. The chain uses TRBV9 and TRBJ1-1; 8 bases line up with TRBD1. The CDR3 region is CASRDLGRGRPAEAFF. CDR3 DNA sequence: TGTGCCAGCAGGGACCTGGGCAGGGGGCGCCCCGCTGAAGCTTTCTTT.